This is a list of T cell receptor beta chains from one sample in a study of early T cells in non-severe SARS-CoV-2 infection. One entry per CDR3 protein results from TCRdb running MiXCR on the 5' RACE reads. There are 25,000 to 30,000 distinct CDR3 sequences in the sample; around 5% occur only once, and roughly 4.4% lies in the top ten. Sequencing input: whole blood. The receptors were sampled from an adult who was a healthcare worker with PCR-confirmed SARS-CoV-2 infection or an uninfected control (not recorded which). The CDR3 runs from the conserved cysteine through the conserved F or W. D genes are given only for firm matches. The size field is filled for only some rows; it gives once, few, many or a size class.

D gene,V gene,clone size,J gene,CDR3 DNA,CDR3 protein
TRBD1,TRBV29-1,.,TRBJ2-3,TGCAGCGTTGCAGGGGGACAGGGGAGAGGGACAGATACGCAGTATTTT,CSVAGGQGRGTDTQYF
.,TRBV27,many,TRBJ2-7,TGTGCCAGCAGTTTGGGTCACGGACAGCACTCCTACGAGCAGTACTTC,CASSLGHGQHSYEQYF
TRBD1,TRBV27,many,TRBJ1-1,TGTGCCAGCTCGACACAGGGGGCTAACACTGAAGCTTTCTTT,CASSTQGANTEAFF
.,TRBV7-2,many,TRBJ2-7,TGTGCCAGCAGCCCGATAGCGGACTCCTACGAGCAGTACTTC,CASSPIADSYEQYF
TRBD2,TRBV7-9,many,TRBJ2-5,TGTGCCAGCAGCCCGCCGACTAGCGTGGGGGAGACCCAGTACTTC,CASSPPTSVGETQYF
TRBD2,TRBV10-1,many,TRBJ2-3,TGCGCCAGCAGTGCTAGCAGCGGGAGGGCCGATACGCAGTATTTT,CASSASSGRADTQYF
.,TRBV7-3,few,TRBJ2-3,TGTGCCAGCAGCTTAGGGATGGCAGATACGCAGTATTTT,CASSLGMADTQYF
.,TRBV25-1,many,TRBJ1-4,TGTGCCAGCAGTGTAATCCTGGGACAAACTAATGAAAAACTGTTTTTT,CASSVILGQTNEKLFF
.,TRBV12-3/TRBV12-4,many,TRBJ1-5,TGTGCCAGCAGTTTCTCAGGGGTCGGGCAGCCCCAGCATTTT,CASSFSGVGQPQHF
TRBD1,TRBV7-9,many,TRBJ2-7,TGTGCCAGCAGCCCCCGGGACAGGGCCTACGAGCAGTACTTC,CASSPRDRAYEQYF
.,TRBV4-3,.,TRBJ2-2,TGCGCCAGCAGCCAAGGAGAAGGCGGGGAGCTGTTTTTT,CASSQGEGGELFF
TRBD2,TRBV18,few,TRBJ2-1,TGTGCCAGCTCACCATCGGCGGGAGGAAACTACAATGAGCAGTTCTTC,CASSPSAGGNYNEQFF
.,TRBV7-6,many,TRBJ1-2,TGTGCCAGCAGCGCCGGGGAGGGAGGGTATGGCTACACCTTC,CASSAGEGGYGYTF
TRBD1,TRBV6-6,many,TRBJ1-5,TGTGCCAGCAGTGGACAGGGAGAACAGCCCCAGCATTTT,CASSGQGEQPQHF
.,TRBV18,many,TRBJ2-2,TGTGCCAGCTCACCACCGTCGGGAGAGAGCACCGGGGAGCTGTTTTTT,CASSPPSGESTGELFF
.,TRBV3-1,many,TRBJ2-5,TGTGCCAGCAGCCAAGGGGTCCCCAACCAAGAGACCCAGTACTTC,CASSQGVPNQETQYF
.,TRBV10-2,many,TRBJ2-1,TGCGCCAGTGGTACGGGAGTTAGGAATGAGCAGTTCTTC,CASGTGVRNEQFF
.,TRBV7-9,.,TRBJ2-3,TGTGCCAGCAGCTTTTACGATACGCAGTATTTT,CASSFYDTQYF
.,TRBV2,many,TRBJ1-1,TGTGCCAGCAGTGGGGGCAGCCACACTGAAGCTTTCTTT,CASSGGSHTEAFF
.,TRBV7-9,.,TRBJ2-5,TGTGCCAGCGGCCCCAGCGGCCAAGAGACCCAGTACTTC,CASGPSGQETQYF
.,TRBV20-1,many,TRBJ2-1,TGCAGTTACACTCTGCCGACCGCCTACAATGAGCAGTTCTTC,CSYTLPTAYNEQFF
.,TRBV11-2,many,TRBJ2-1,TGTGCCAGCAGACCGACTGACTCCTACAATGAGCAGTTCTTC,CASRPTDSYNEQFF
.,TRBV10-3,many,TRBJ2-4,TGTGCCATCAGTGAGTCAGGGGATTTGACGGGGTCAACCAAAAACATTCAGTACTTC,CAISESGDLTGSTKNIQYF
.,TRBV6-5,many,TRBJ1-1,TGTGCCAGCAGTTATGGGGGAGGAGTAAACACTGAAGCTTTCTTT,CASSYGGGVNTEAFF
.,TRBV9,many,TRBJ2-1,TGTGCCAGCAGCGCTCCCCTGGGCGGTGAGCAGTTCTTC,CASSAPLGGEQFF
TRBD2,TRBV6-2/TRBV6-3,many,TRBJ2-5,TGTGCCAGCAGCAACCAGCAAGGTAGCGGGGGCAAAGAGACCCAGTACTTC,CASSNQQGSGGKETQYF
.,TRBV5-8,many,TRBJ2-1,TGTGCCAGCAGCTTGGCAACCCTATTCGGGGGCAATGAGCAGTTCTTC,CASSLATLFGGNEQFF
TRBD1,TRBV19,.,TRBJ1-2,TGTGCCAGTAGGGACAGGAGAGCTAACTATGGCTACACCTTC,CASRDRRANYGYTF
.,TRBV19,many,TRBJ1-4,TGTGCCAGTAGTACACGCGAATTTGGTGAAAAACTGTTTTTT,CASSTREFGEKLFF
TRBD2,TRBV2,many,TRBJ2-1,TGTGCCAGCAGTGGATTAGCGGGAGTGAGTGAGCAGTTCTTC,CASSGLAGVSEQFF
.,TRBV6-1,many,TRBJ1-1,TGTGCCAGCAGTGAAAAGGGGCGGAGCGCGAGGAACACTGAAGCTTTCTTT,CASSEKGRSARNTEAFF
.,TRBV24-1,many,TRBJ1-5,TGTGCCACCAGTGACTCGAGGGTCGGGGGCACGCAGCCCCAGCATTTT,CATSDSRVGGTQPQHF
.,TRBV6-6,many,TRBJ1-5,TGTGCCAGCACCAACGGGGATGTTCAGCCCCAGCATTTT,CASTNGDVQPQHF
.,TRBV12-3/TRBV12-4,many,TRBJ1-5,TGTGCCAGCAGTTTAACCGGGTCCAATCAGCCCCAGCATTTT,CASSLTGSNQPQHF
.,TRBV7-9,many,TRBJ2-7,TGTGCCAGCAGCTTACGGGCCGGAAAATACGAGCAGTACTTC,CASSLRAGKYEQYF
.,TRBV19,few,TRBJ2-3,TGTGCCAGTAGTATGCTAGTGCGAACAGATACGCAGTATTTT,CASSMLVRTDTQYF
.,TRBV12-3/TRBV12-4,.,TRBJ2-5,TGTGCCAGCAGTCCAAGTGGTGGGCTCGTCCAAGAGACCCAGTACTTC,CASSPSGGLVQETQYF
TRBD2,TRBV20-1,many,TRBJ2-1,TGCAGTGCTAGAGAGGCTAGCGGGATTAAGAATGAGCAGTTCTTC,CSAREASGIKNEQFF
.,TRBV3-1,once,TRBJ1-5,TGTGCCAGCAGCCAAGCCAGAAATCAGCCCCAGCATTTT,CASSQARNQPQHF
.,TRBV14,many,TRBJ1-5,TGTGCCAGCAGCCAAGAACTTCGGGGAGTCCGTATGCAGCCCCAGCATTTT,CASSQELRGVRMQPQHF
.,TRBV25-1,many,TRBJ1-1,TGTGCCAGCAGTGAATCCACTGAAGCTTTCTTT,CASSESTEAFF